The TCR beta chain described here comes from a study of shared clonotypes between healthy human individuals. As for the study in general: CD4 naive and CD4 memory each took three plates per donor, while CD8 naive took two and CD8 memory one.

As regards this clone: Its antigen is unidentified.

V lost 4 bases and J lost 12, with 20 bases in between. This CDR3 spans 14 amino acids. CDR1 is SEHNR, CDR2 FQNEAQ, per germline (reference sequence). Findings and caveats of the study: In the sorted subsets, rarefaction showed sequencing was incomplete despite large depth.

Generated by immunoSEQ multiplex PCR, the TCRdb table keeps only in-frame clones and is missing some. The sample shows around 2.1 million clones, 90% to 95% of them seen only once. Terminally differentiated effector memory CD45RA+ cells were excluded from the naive CD8 cells, which were CD45RO-negative and positively selected for CCR7. Healthy and HIV-negative, the adult donors had no recent acute infections or vaccinations. The donor cohort consisted entirely of Caucasian adults residing in Nashville, Tennessee. Source material: naive CD8+ T cells from PBMCs. This chain links TRBV7-9 with TRBJ2-3, with a possible D match to TRBD1 (5 bases). This receptor was taken from a man aged 18 to 29 in good health. Some clones in this sample may be carry-over from other donors' samples. In DNA, the CDR3 is TGTGCCAGCAGCTCCCCGACCCAGACAGCGAACCAGTATTTT. This sequence encodes CASSSPTQTANQYF.